The 29 T cell receptor beta chains below were found in one sample sequenced in a study of human T cells and chemical hapten exposure. TCRdb re-analysed the RACE reads in MiXCR, keeping a single row per CDR3 protein. The sample consists of 85,000 to 90,000 distinct CDR3 sequences, roughly 8.8% of them appearing once. Time point here: pre-sensitization, week 0. Specified treatment: therapeutic diphenylcyclopropenone sensitization with weekly scalp DPC. Specimen: whole blood, collected in connection with sensitization to the hapten diphenylcyclopropenone (DPC). These receptor sequences come from a woman aged 40-49 years with alopecia areata. Some clones in this sample may be carry-over from other donors' samples.

This clonotype was seen ten or more times. This sequence joins TRBV14 and TRBJ1-1; D unresolved. In germline, CDR1 is SGHDN, CDR2 FVKESK. V was trimmed by 6 bases and J by 1 base, leaving 12 bases between them. There are 14 residues in the CDR3. The CDR3 DNA is TGTGCCAGCAGTCGATTTAGGCAGAACACTGAAGCTTTCTTT. This encodes CASSRFRQNTEAFF.

This clonotype was detected a few times. The chain couples TRBV4-3 to TRBJ2-7, with D maybe TRBD1 (6 bases). V dropped 1 base and J dropped 1 base, with 11 bases sitting between them. The germline gives CDR1 LGHNA, CDR2 YSLEER. This CDR3 is built from 15 residues. The CDR3 sequence: CASSQVQGRSYEQYF. CDR3 sequence (DNA): TGCGCCAGCAGCCAAGTTCAGGGGCGATCCTACGAGCAGTACTTC.

V and J are TRBV11-3 and TRBJ2-2, with a tentative D call TRBD2 (5 bases). CDR3 length: 16 amino acids. Germline V lookup: CDR1 SGHNT, CDR2 YENEEA. Trimming took 2 bases from V and 0 from J, leaving 10 bases between them. The DNA of the CDR3 is TGTGCCAGCAGCTTACTAGGAGGCTCGAACACCGGGGAGCTGTTTTTT. Translated: CASSLLGGSNTGELFF.

At least ten counts were recorded for this clonotype. The chain has TRBV10-2 and TRBJ2-3; 9 bases fit TRBD2. The V gene's germline CDR1 is WSHSY and CDR2 SAAADI. Losses at the gene ends were 3 bases for V and 3 bases for J; bases not matched to a gene: 10. The CDR3 consists of 17 residues. CDR3 in DNA: TGCGCCAGCAGTGAAAGGAGCGGGGGGAGGGTAACAGATACGCAGTATTTT. This translates into CASSERSGGRVTDTQYF.

The chain has TRBV27 and TRBJ2-7; D unresolved. Germline V gene data show CDR1 as MNHEY and CDR2 as SMNVEV (reference sequence). Trimming removed 5 bases from V and 0 bases from J, with 5 bases in between. This CDR3 is 12 amino acids long. CDR3 sequence reads: CASSANSYEQYF. The CDR3 DNA reads TGTGCCAGCAGTGCGAACTCCTACGAGCAGTACTTC.

This clonotype was detected ten times or more. The V and J genes are TRBV29-1 and TRBJ1-4; no clear D. Trimming left V 7 bases short and J 7 bases short, with 10 bases between. Germline loops: CDR1 SQVTM, CDR2 ANQGSEA. The CDR3 has 11 amino acids. CDR3 coding DNA: TGCAGCGCCTCCCTCGGTGAAAAACTGTTTTTT. This sequence encodes CSASLGEKLFF.

This clonotype appeared many times. The V and J genes are TRBV5-1 and TRBJ1-2, with 10 nucleotides matching TRBD1. Per germline, CDR1 SGHRS and CDR2 YFSETQ. Trimming took 0 bases from V and 7 from J; bases not matched to a gene: 9. The CDR3 sequence is 16 residues long. CDR3 in amino acids: CASSLVAGRTGGGYTF. CDR3 bases: TGCGCCAGCAGCTTGGTCGCCGGTAGGACAGGGGGTGGCTACACCTTC. Drawing the rest from reference TRBV5-1 and TRBJ1-2, the complete variable domain is KAGVTQTPRYLIKTRGQQVTLSCSPISGHRSVSWYQQTPGQGLQFLFEYFSETQRNKGNFPGRFSGRQFSNSRSEMNVSTLELGDSALYLCASSLVAGRTGGGYTFGSGTRLTVV.

The rearrangement links TRBV18 to TRBJ1-1; no definite D call. The V gene's germline CDR1 is KGHSH and CDR2 LQKENI. Deletions cut 3 bases from V and 0 bases from J, with 11 bases between. CDR3 length: 15 residues. CDR3 region: CASSPLTTMNTEAFF. Here the CDR3 DNA reads TGTGCCAGCTCACCCTTGACGACTATGAACACTGAAGCTTTCTTT.

This clonotype came up a few times. The chain couples TRBV20-1 to TRBJ2-7, with D maybe TRBD1 (5 bases). Germline V gene lookup returns CDR1 DFQATT and CDR2 SNEGSKA (reference sequence). This CDR3 spans 14 amino acids. Trimming stripped 0 bases from V and 6 bases from J, with 15 bases between. The CDR3 DNA is TGCAGTGCTAGAGATAGGGTGTGGCAGGGCGAGCAGTACTTC. It encodes CSARDRVWQGEQYF.

This clonotype appeared a few times. This rearrangement joins TRBV20-1 to TRBJ2-1; the match to TRBD1 covers 9 bases. The V and J ends lost 6 bases and 4 bases, in that order; junction bases with no gene match: 7. Germline V CDR1 and CDR2: DFQATT, SNEGSKA (reference sequence). The CDR3 sequence is 14 residues long. The CDR3 sequence is CSAPPGQGYNEQFF. For the CDR3, the DNA is TGCAGTGCGCCGCCGGGACAGGGATACAATGAGCAGTTCTTC.

In its sample, this clonotype was seen many times. This chain connects TRBV30 to TRBJ2-3; TRBD2 matches 10 bases. In germline, CDR1 is GTSNPN, CDR2 SVGIG (reference sequence). This CDR3 has 16 amino acids. V lost 0 bases, J lost 2 bases, and 5 bases stayed unmatched. CDR3 protein: CAWSVLSGGITDTQYF. The CDR3 DNA is TGTGCCTGGAGTGTACTTAGCGGGGGGATCACAGATACGCAGTATTTT.

This clonotype was picked up a small number of times. The chain links TRBV9 to TRBJ2-6; 8 bases match TRBD1. The germline V gene has CDR1 SGDLS and CDR2 YYNGEE. This CDR3 contains 17 residues. V was pared by 4 bases and J by 0 bases, with 6 bases of the junction left unmatched. The CDR3 sequence is CASSPWDRSSGANVLTF. CDR3 nucleotides: TGTGCCAGCAGCCCGTGGGACAGGAGCTCTGGGGCCAACGTCCTGACTTTC.

The chain combines TRBV27 with TRBJ1-1; D unresolved. Germline CDR1 and CDR2: MNHEY and SMNVEV (reference sequence). This CDR3 is 13 amino acids long. V shed 7 bases and J shed 7 bases, with 16 bases lying between them. The CDR3 spells CASKLDYSYEAFF. The CDR3 nucleotides read TGTGCCAGCAAATTGGACTACTCATATGAAGCTTTCTTT.

The gene calls are TRBV10-2 and TRBJ2-7, with D tentatively TRBD1 or TRBD2 (6 bases each). CDR1 WSHSY and CDR2 SAAADI come from the germline V gene. V lost 8 bases to trimming and J lost 3 bases, with 14 bases between them. The CDR3 runs 13 residues. The chain's CDR3 is CASGSGGGYEQYF. CDR3 coding DNA: TGCGCCAGCGGGTCTGGAGGGGGCTACGAGCAGTACTTC.

The genes are TRBV2 and TRBJ2-3, with D possibly matching TRBD1 (6 bases). CDR1 is SNHLY and CDR2 is FYNNEI in the germline V gene. Trimming removed 5 bases at V and 0 bases at J, with 9 bases between. This CDR3 has 14 amino acids. The CDR3 DNA follows: TGTGCCAGCAGTCTGGGACATAGCACAGATACGCAGTATTTT. It encodes CASSLGHSTDTQYF. Looking up the rest from reference TRBV2 and TRBJ2-3 gives the full variable domain: EPEVTQTPSHQVTQMGQEVILRCVPISNHLYFYWYRQILGQKVEFLVSFYNNEISEKSEIFDDQFSVERPDGSNFTLKIRSTKLEDSAMYFCASSLGHSTDTQYFGPGTRLTVL.

The genes are TRBV24-1 and TRBJ2-5; 7 nucleotides line up with TRBD1. The CDR3 covers 15 residues. CDR1 and CDR2 (germline): KGHDR, SFDVKD. J lost 2 bases, V lost 5 bases, and 7 bases had no gene match. CDR3 amino acids: CATSGPGTAQETQYF. CDR3 DNA: TGTGCCACCAGTGGCCCTGGGACAGCGCAAGAGACCCAGTACTTC.

The gene calls are TRBV2 and TRBJ1-5; D gene uncertain. Germline lookup yields CDR1 SNHLY and CDR2 FYNNEI. Deletions cut 8 bases from V and 2 bases from J, with 10 bases between. The CDR3 is 13 amino acids. The DNA of the CDR3 is TGTGCCAGCTCAATTGGGGGCAATCAGCCCCAGCATTTT. The encoded protein is CASSIGGNQPQHF. Using reference TRBV2 and TRBJ1-5 for the parts outside the CDR3, the full variable domain is EPEVTQTPSHQVTQMGQEVILRCVPISNHLYFYWYRQILGQKVEFLVSFYNNEISEKSEIFDDQFSVERPDGSNFTLKIRSTKLEDSAMYFCASSIGGNQPQHFGDGTRLSIL.

The chain carries TRBV4-2 and TRBJ2-2; D is possibly TRBD2 (5 bases). CDR3 length: 16 amino acids. Germline V gene sequence: CDR1 LGHNA, CDR2 YNFKEQ. The ends were cut back, 0 bases at V and 4 bases at J, with 12 bases in the middle. The CDR3 protein is CASSQDRLALTGELFF. The CDR3, as DNA: TGTGCCAGCAGCCAAGATCGCCTAGCTCTCACCGGGGAGCTGTTTTTT.

There are a few counts of this clonotype. The rearrangement uses TRBV6-2 or TRBV6-3 and TRBJ2-3, with 9 bases matching TRBD1. V was pared by 4 bases and J by 3 bases, with 8 bases of the junction left unmatched. Germline V gene data show CDR1 as MNHEY and CDR2 as SVGEGT. This CDR3 comprises 16 residues. The CDR3 DNA follows: TGTGCCAGCAGTTCGGGACAGGGAGCATTGACAGATACGCAGTATTTT. As protein: CASSSGQGALTDTQYF.

This clonotype has a count of ten or more. V is TRBV7-2 and J is TRBJ2-1, with D possibly matching TRBD2 (6 bases). V lost 2 bases and J 8 bases, leaving 16 bases between the germline ends. Germline V lookup: CDR1 SGHTA, CDR2 FQGNSA. The CDR3 is made up of 15 amino acids. As DNA, the CDR3 is TGTGCCAGCAGCTTATGGGGCGGGGTTCAGGATGAGCAGTTCTTC. As protein: CASSLWGGVQDEQFF.

The chain couples TRBV6-5 to TRBJ1-1; D call uncertain. Germline V lookup: CDR1 MNHEY, CDR2 SVGAGI. The CDR3 is 14 amino acids. With 2 bases removed from V and 4 bases from J, the gap between germline ends came to 11 bases. Written as DNA, the CDR3 is TGTGCCAGCAGTTACATGCGGGGAAGCACTGAAGCTTTCTTT. The encoded protein is CASSYMRGSTEAFF.

A word on this clonotype: This may come from a read error, since a much larger clone is one base off. CDR3 residues: CAISESGEQVLAKNIQYF. DNA of the CDR3: TGTGCCATCAGTGAGTCGGGGGAACAGGTTCTAGCCAAAAACATTCAGTACTTC. The chain has TRBV10-3 and TRBJ2-4; TRBD1 or TRBD2 may be the D gene (5 bases each). Germline loops: CDR1 ENHRY, CDR2 SYGVKD. Trimming pared 0 bases from V and 0 bases from J, leaving 15 bases between. The CDR3 is made up of 18 amino acids.

This clonotype was counted a few times. V and J are TRBV29-1 and TRBJ2-2, with D unresolved. Germline lookup yields CDR1 SQVTM and CDR2 ANQGSEA. The CDR3 is 10 residues long. V lost 6 bases and J 6 bases, leaving 5 bases between the germline ends. The CDR3 region is CSVWSGELFF. In DNA form, the CDR3 reads TGCAGCGTATGGTCCGGGGAGCTGTTTTTT.

This clonotype has a handful of counts. The chain links TRBV29-1 to TRBJ2-2, with D tentatively TRBD1 (6 bases). CDR3 length: 13 amino acids. Germline values: CDR1 SQVTM, CDR2 ANQGSEA. V lost 4 bases, J lost 1 base, and 7 bases lay in between. The CDR3 sequence is CSVAGQNTGELFF. Written as DNA, the CDR3 is TGCAGCGTTGCGGGACAGAACACCGGGGAGCTGTTTTTT.

This clonotype was counted only a few times. V and J are TRBV7-9 and TRBJ1-6; D not certain. The CDR3 has 11 amino acids. From germline, CDR1 is SEHNR and CDR2 FQNEAQ (reference sequence). Trimming stripped 3 bases from V and 14 bases from J, with 8 bases between. The chain's CDR3 is CASSFTGTLHF. In DNA, the CDR3 is TGTGCCAGCAGCTTTACGGGGACCCTCCACTTT.

This clonotype was observed many times. This chain links TRBV20-1 with TRBJ1-2; the match to TRBD1 covers 7 bases. Germline V gene data show CDR1 as DFQATT and CDR2 as SNEGSKA (reference sequence). This CDR3 region has 12 residues. CDR3 DNA sequence: TGCAGCCCCGGGGACAGAGACTATGGCTACACCTTC. This encodes CSPGDRDYGYTF.

At least ten counts were recorded for this clonotype. This CDR3 reads CASSPFSGPPYNEQFF. The CDR3 region has the DNA TGTGCCAGCAGTCCCTTTAGCGGGCCCCCTTACAATGAGCAGTTCTTC. This chain connects TRBV3-1 to TRBJ2-1, with 7 bases lining up with TRBD2. V lost 6 bases and J lost 4; bases outside the gene matches: 12. The CDR3 is 16 amino acids. The germline V gene has CDR1 LGHDT and CDR2 YNNKEL (reference sequence).

The sample holds many counts of this clonotype. This chain uses TRBV6-5 with TRBJ2-3, with 9 bases that match TRBD2. With 6 bases clipped from V and 12 bases from J, the junction kept 16 bases outside the gene matches. There are 15 residues in the CDR3. Germline CDR1 is MNHEY and CDR2 is SVGAGI. This CDR3 is CASRPLDSGGRRQYF. The CDR3 DNA reads TGTGCCAGCAGACCCCTCGATAGCGGGGGTCGTAGACAGTATTTT.

This clonotype was detected only a few times. This chain connects TRBV2 to TRBJ1-6, with 8 bases aligning to TRBD1. Germline loops: CDR1 SNHLY, CDR2 FYNNEI. With V trimmed by 4 bases and J by 7 bases, 6 bases remained unmatched. The CDR3 contains 15 residues. CDR3: CASSARTGFNSPLHF. In DNA form, the CDR3 reads TGTGCCAGCAGTGCGAGGACAGGGTTCAATTCACCCCTCCACTTT.